This T cell receptor (beta chain) was identified in a study of blood T cell repertoires in COVID-19. Turning to the study itself: The origin of the acute and convalescent COVID-19 samples was the United States, Italy and Spain. T cells, B-cell-depleted T cells, or PBMCs provided the cDNA or gDNA that served as material.

Sequencing used immunoSEQ multiplex PCR; TCRdb keeps in-frame clones, though not all of them. The sample yields 150,000 to 200,000 clones, 81% seen once. The V gene's germline CDR1 is LNHDA and CDR2 SQIVND (reference sequence). Trimming removed 9 bases from V and 2 bases from J; junction bases left unmatched: 7. The CDR3 sequence is 13 residues long. The Seattle patients joined while their infection was active and were tracked longitudinally afterward. This chain joins TRBV19 and TRBJ2-7, with TRBD2 matching 7 bases. The sequence was obtained from a woman aged 40 to 50 with COVID-19, enrolled during active disease. Material for sequencing was peripheral blood. The CDR3 DNA is TGTGCCAGCAGTGCGGGGGTAACCTACGAGCAGTACTTC. Residues: CASSAGVTYEQYF.